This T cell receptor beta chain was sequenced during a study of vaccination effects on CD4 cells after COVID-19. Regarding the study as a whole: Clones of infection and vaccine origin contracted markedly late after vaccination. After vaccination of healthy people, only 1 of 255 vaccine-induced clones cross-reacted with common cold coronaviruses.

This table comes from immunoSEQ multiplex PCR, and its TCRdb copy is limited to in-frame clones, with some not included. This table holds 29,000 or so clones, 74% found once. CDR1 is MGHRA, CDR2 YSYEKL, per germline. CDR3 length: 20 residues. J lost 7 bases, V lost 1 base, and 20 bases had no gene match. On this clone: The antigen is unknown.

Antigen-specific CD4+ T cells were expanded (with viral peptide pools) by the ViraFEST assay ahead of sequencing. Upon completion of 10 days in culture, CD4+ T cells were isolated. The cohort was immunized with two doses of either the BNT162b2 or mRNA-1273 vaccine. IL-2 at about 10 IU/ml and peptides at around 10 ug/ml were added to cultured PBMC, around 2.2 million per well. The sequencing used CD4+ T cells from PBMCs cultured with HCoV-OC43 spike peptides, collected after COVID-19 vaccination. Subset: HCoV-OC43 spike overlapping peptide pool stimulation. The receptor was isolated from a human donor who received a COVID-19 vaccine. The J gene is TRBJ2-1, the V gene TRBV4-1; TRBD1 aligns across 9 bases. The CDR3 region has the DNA TGCGCCAGCAGCCAAGCAGTTTGGGACAGGGTGATTTCGATGGGGAATGAGCAGTTCTTC. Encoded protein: CASSQAVWDRVISMGNEQFF.